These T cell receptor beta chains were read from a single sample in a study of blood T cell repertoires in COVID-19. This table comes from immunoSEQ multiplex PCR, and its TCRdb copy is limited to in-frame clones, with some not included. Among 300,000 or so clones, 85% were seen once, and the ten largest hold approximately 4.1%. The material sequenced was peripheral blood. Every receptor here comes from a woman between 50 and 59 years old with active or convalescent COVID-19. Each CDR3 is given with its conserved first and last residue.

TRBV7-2,CASSLGTGAGYTF
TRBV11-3,CASSRGGNNEQFF
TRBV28,CASSLPGAPSNEQFF
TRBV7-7,CASSLDREGEQFF
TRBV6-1,CASSEGRTEAFF
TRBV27,CASSSPYSNQPQHF
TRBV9,CASSVAGLRPHNEQFF
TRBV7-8,CASSSTGGLAGAYEQYF
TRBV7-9,CASSPRGLAGSYEQFF
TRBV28,CASRGRREGRHEQFF
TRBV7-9,CASSSRVGYTF
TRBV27,CASSSLAGFPSEQYF
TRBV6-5,CATRLAVGELFF
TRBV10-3,CAISAAAAEKYNEQFF
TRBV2,CASSARDFEKLFF
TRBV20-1,CSASASGHSGNTIYF
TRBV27,CASTLGGDNSPLHF
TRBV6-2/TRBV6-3,CASSDPSVNHDEQYF
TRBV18,CASSYINRAFF
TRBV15,CATSRDSHSGDYTF
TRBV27,CASSRPGLIFKFF
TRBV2,CASSEGLETQYF
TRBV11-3,CASSLYSGANVLTF
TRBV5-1,CASSLGHGKNTEAFF
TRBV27,CASSFLPLWTGGTQYF
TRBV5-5,CASSLAGGGTEAFF
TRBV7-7,CASSKSGGAGGYNEQFF
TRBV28,CASRTGNIQYF
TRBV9,CASSVASSGGYYTQYF
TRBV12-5,CASGLVVGGSYGYTF
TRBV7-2,CASSPRTGIQYGYTF
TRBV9,CASSVRGAGGEAFF
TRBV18,CASSPTGGAGGELFF
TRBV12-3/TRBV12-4,CASSGTGLYEQYF
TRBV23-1,CASSQGPGKETQYF
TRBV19,CASSTRLHTEAFF
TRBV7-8,CASSLGRNTEAFF
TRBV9,CASSVSGPSPVAFF
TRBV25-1,CASSELGLGSNEQFF
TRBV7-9,CASAGLAGGSTDTQYF
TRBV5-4,CASSTLSQGQETQYF
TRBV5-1,CASSLAGVWGQVNTEAFF
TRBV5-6,CASSVGLAVLTDIQYF
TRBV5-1,CASSWPRMAGELFF
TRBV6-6,CASSYGAGDLNEQFF
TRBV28,CASSAVGARPQHF
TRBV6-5,CASIAGATNYGYTF